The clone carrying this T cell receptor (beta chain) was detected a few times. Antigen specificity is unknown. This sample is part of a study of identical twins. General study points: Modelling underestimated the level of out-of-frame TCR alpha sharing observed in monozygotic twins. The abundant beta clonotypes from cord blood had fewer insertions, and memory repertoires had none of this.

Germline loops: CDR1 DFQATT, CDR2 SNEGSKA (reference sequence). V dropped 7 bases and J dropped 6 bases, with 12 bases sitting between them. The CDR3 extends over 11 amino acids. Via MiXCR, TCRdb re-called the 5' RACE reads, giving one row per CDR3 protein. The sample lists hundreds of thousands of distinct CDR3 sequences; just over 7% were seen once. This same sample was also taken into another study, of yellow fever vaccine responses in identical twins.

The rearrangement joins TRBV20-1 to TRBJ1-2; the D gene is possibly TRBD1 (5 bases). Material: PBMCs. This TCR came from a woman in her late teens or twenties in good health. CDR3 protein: CSEGGEDGYTF. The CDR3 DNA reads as TGCAGTGAGGGAGGGGAAGATGGCTACACCTTC.